The 30 T cell receptor beta chains below all came from one sample that was sequenced in a study of blood T cells in healthy people across ages. A second roughly 6 to 12 cycle PCR used barcoded and J-beta primers. In TCRdb, the 5' RACE reads were re-called with MiXCR into one record per CDR3 protein. Of some 790,000 distinct CDR3 sequences listed, around 26% are singletons. The sample consisted of blood. The source of these receptors is a woman of 80 years or more in good health.

This sequence joins TRBV6-2 or TRBV6-3 and TRBJ2-2; TRBD1 matches at 11 bases. J was trimmed by 7 bases and V by 0 bases; bases with no gene match: 10. In germline, CDR1 is MNHEY, CDR2 SVGEGT. The CDR3 runs 18 residues. CDR3 sequence (DNA): TGTGCCAGCAGTTACTCCCACGCGGACAGGGGGCGCGGCGGGGAGCTGTTTTTT. Translation gives CASSYSHADRGRGGELFF.

This clonotype was observed many times. V and J are TRBV3-1 and TRBJ2-6; 7 positions match TRBD1. Unmatched junction bases numbered 6, after V lost 4 bases and J lost 0 bases. Germline assignment: CDR1 LGHDT and CDR2 YNNKEL (reference sequence). The CDR3 covers 17 residues. For the CDR3, the DNA is TGTGCCAGCAGCCCCTACAGGGGACCCTCTGGGGCCAACGTCCTGACTTTC. Translated, it gives CASSPYRGPSGANVLTF.

This clonotype showed up many times. The chain combines TRBV6-2 or TRBV6-3 with TRBJ2-3; tentative D call: TRBD1 (5 bases). V was pared by 2 bases and J by 0 bases, with 15 bases between. The CDR3 is made up of 17 amino acids. CDR1 is MNHEY and CDR2 is SVGEGT in the germline V gene. DNA for the CDR3: TGTGCCAGCAGTTACAACAGGCGATCACCTAGCACAGATACGCAGTATTTT. Encoded protein: CASSYNRRSPSTDTQYF.

This clonotype was observed a few times. V is TRBV7-2 and J is TRBJ2-1; TRBD2 matches at 16 bases. Germline trimming cut 4 bases from V and 9 bases from J; bases unmatched to any gene: 6. The CDR3 loop spans 16 amino acids. Germline CDR1 and CDR2: SGHTA and FQGNSA. In nucleotides, the CDR3 is TGTGCCAGCAGCTGGGGCGGGACTAGCGGGGGGGCTGAGCAGTTCTTC. Encoded protein: CASSWGGTSGGAEQFF.

The CDR3 is CASSPWTSGTYEQYF. The CDR3 coding sequence is TGTGCCAGCAGCCCCTGGACTAGCGGCACCTACGAGCAGTACTTC. The genes are TRBV6-2 or TRBV6-3 and TRBJ2-7, with 10 bases identical to TRBD2. There are 15 residues in the CDR3. Per the germline V gene, CDR1 is MNHEY and CDR2 is SVGEGT. The trim removed 6 bases at V and 2 bases at J, leaving 7 bases unmatched.

The chain joins TRBV11-2 to TRBJ2-5; 8 nucleotides line up with TRBD1. TRBJ2-1 matches the DNA end more closely, so the J call is doubtful. The CDR3 spans 14 residues. Germline V CDR1 and CDR2: SGHAT, FQNNGV. The CDR3: CASSLDRVQETQFF. As DNA, the CDR3 is TGTGCCAGCAGCCTGGACAGGGTGCAAGAGACCCAGTTCTTC.

Worth noting for this clonotype: A much more abundant neighbour one base away suggests this may be a read error. The chain couples TRBV12-3 or TRBV12-4 to TRBJ2-5; D is undetermined. The CDR3 has 13 residues. The germline V and J ends were trimmed by 6 bases and 13 bases, with 21 bases remaining between them. CDR3 bases: TGTGCCAGCAGCCAAACTACCCCCCTGATTCCGTACTTC. This encodes CASSQTTPLIPYF.

The genes are TRBV12-3 or TRBV12-4 and TRBJ2-5, with 10 bases aligning to TRBD1. V trimming: 7 bases; J trimming: 11 bases; junction bases outside the gene matches: 13. This CDR3 comprises 14 residues. The CDR3 DNA is TGTGCCAGCACCCCGGGACAGGGGTTCGATGAGCAGTACTTC. This codes for CASTPGQGFDEQYF.

This clonotype was observed at least ten times. The chain carries TRBV7-2 and TRBJ1-2; D is perhaps TRBD1 (5 bases). Trimming removed 0 bases at V and 8 bases at J, with 16 bases between. The germline CDR1 and CDR2 sequences are SGHTA and FQGNSA. The CDR3 covers 15 residues. The CDR3 reads CASSLAPDSPGGYTF. Here the CDR3 DNA reads TGTGCCAGCAGCTTAGCGCCCGACAGTCCGGGAGGCTACACCTTC.

To note about this clonotype: Just one base apart from a much larger clone, this may be a read error. The chain uses TRBV20-1 and TRBJ2-2, with TRBD2 as a possible D gene (7 bases). Germline values: CDR1 DFQATT, CDR2 SNEGSKA (reference sequence). V lost 6 bases and J lost 1, with 21 bases in between. The CDR3 has 17 residues. Here the CDR3 reads CSAKTGSGGRNTGELFF. CDR3 DNA: TGCAGTGCCAAGACAGGATCGGGGGGCCGGAACACCGGGGAGCTGTTTTTT.

This clonotype was seen ten or more times. The chain carries TRBV7-2 and TRBJ1-6; TRBD1 matches 8 bases. CDR3 length: 15 residues. Germline CDR1 reads SGHTA; CDR2 reads FQGNSA. V was clipped by 5 bases and J by 7 bases; unmatched bases: 7. CDR3 sequence reads: CASSPGQGENSPLHF. The CDR3 DNA is TGTGCCAGCAGCCCCGGACAGGGTGAGAATTCACCCCTCCACTTT. Based on the CDR3 plus reference TRBV7-2 and TRBJ1-6, the full variable domain is GAGVSQSPSNKVTEKGKDVELRCDPISGHTALYWYRQSLGQGLEFLIYFQGNSAPDKSGLPSDRFSAERTGGSVSTLTIQRTQQEDSAVYLCASSPGQGENSPLHFGNGTRLTVT.

The rearrangement uses TRBV7-9 and TRBJ2-5; 11 nucleotides line up with TRBD1. The end of the DNA aligns better with TRBJ2-7, so the J call may be wrong. The germline CDR1 and CDR2 sequences are SEHNR and FQNEAQ (reference sequence). This CDR3 has 15 amino acids. The CDR3 is CASSWGQGVGDEQYF. As DNA, the CDR3 is TGTGCCAGCAGCTGGGGACAGGGGGTCGGCGACGAGCAGTACTTC.

A word on this clonotype: Sequence at one end of the junction differs from germline and may be a read error. This chain uses TRBV11-2 with TRBJ2-4, with 9 nucleotides matching TRBD2. Germline loops: CDR1 SGHAT, CDR2 FQNNGV. CDR3 length: 17 residues. The CDR3 loop reads CASRKSGTSGLQNIQDF. In nucleotides, the CDR3 is TGTGCCAGCAGGAAATCTGGAACTAGCGGGCTCCAAAACATTCAGGACTTC. Based on the CDR3 plus reference TRBV11-2 and TRBJ2-4, the full variable domain is EAGVAQSPRYKIIEKRQSVAFWCNPISGHATLYWYQQILGQGPKLLIQFQNNGVVDDSQLPKDRFSAERLKGVDSTLKIQPAKLEDSAVYLCASRKSGTSGLQNIQDFGAGTRLSVL.

This clonotype occurred a few times. The chain links TRBV27 to TRBJ1-1, with D unclear. The germline V and J ends were trimmed by 5 bases and 0 bases, with 13 bases remaining between them. The CDR3 covers 15 residues. Germline V gene lookup returns CDR1 MNHEY and CDR2 SMNVEV (reference sequence). The CDR3 DNA is TGTGCCAGCAGTGCCCTACAAAGGATGAACACTGAAGCTTTCTTT. Translated: CASSALQRMNTEAFF.

The chain couples TRBV18 to TRBJ2-5; 8 bases match TRBD1. Germline V gene lookup returns CDR1 KGHSH and CDR2 LQKENI. The CDR3 has 15 residues. V dropped 0 bases and J dropped 5; count of bases not matched to a gene: 5. CDR3 amino acids: CASSPPRTGPETQYF. CDR3 coding DNA: TGTGCCAGCTCACCACCTAGGACAGGGCCGGAGACCCAGTACTTC.

This clonotype was detected only a few times. The rearrangement joins TRBV2 to TRBJ1-2; maybe TRBD1 (6 bases). Germline loops: CDR1 SNHLY, CDR2 FYNNEI. The CDR3 contains 13 residues. V was pared by 1 base and J by 8 bases, with 11 bases between. CDR3 DNA sequence: TGTGCCAGCAGTGAAGGACAGGTGGGCGGCTACACCTTC. This sequence encodes CASSEGQVGGYTF. Based on the CDR3 plus reference TRBV2 and TRBJ1-2, the full variable domain is EPEVTQTPSHQVTQMGQEVILRCVPISNHLYFYWYRQILGQKVEFLVSFYNNEISEKSEIFDDQFSVERPDGSNFTLKIRSTKLEDSAMYFCASSEGQVGGYTFGSGTRLTVV.

The table lists this clonotype with many counts. The gene calls are TRBV7-9 and TRBJ2-3, with D uncertain. Germline CDR1 is SEHNR and CDR2 is FQNEAQ (reference sequence). The germline V and J ends were trimmed by 2 bases and 6 bases, with 9 bases remaining between them. This CDR3 is 13 amino acids long. The CDR3 bases are TGTGCCAGCAGCTTAATGGGGTCGGATACGCAGTATTTT. As protein: CASSLMGSDTQYF.

The chain uses TRBV12-3 or TRBV12-4 and TRBJ2-4; 9 positions agree with TRBD1. The junction had 8 bases not matched to a gene; V was cut back by 6 bases and J by 5 bases. The CDR3 is 15 amino acids. For the CDR3, the DNA is TGTGCCAGCAGACCAGGACAGGGGCCCCAAAACATTCAGTACTTC. It is translated as CASRPGQGPQNIQYF.

In its sample, this clonotype was seen many times. The chain joins TRBV7-9 to TRBJ1-1; D possibly corresponds to TRBD1 (5 bases). V was trimmed by 8 bases and J by 2 bases, leaving 6 bases between them. This CDR3 has 11 amino acids. Germline-derived CDR1 and CDR2 are SEHNR and FQNEAQ (reference sequence). CDR3 amino acids: CASQGNTEAFF. The CDR3, as DNA: TGTGCCAGCCAGGGAAACACTGAAGCTTTCTTT.

The V call is TRBV20-1, the J call TRBJ2-5, with 11 bases fitting TRBD2. The CDR3 is 18 amino acids. Trimming cost V 1 base and J 3 bases; bases outside gene matches: 13. CDR1 and CDR2 from the germline V gene are DFQATT and SNEGSKA (reference sequence). CDR3 bases: TGCAGTGCTAGAGTCCCGGGACTAGCGGAAATCTACGAAGAGACCCAGTACTTC. Protein product: CSARVPGLAEIYEETQYF.

This clonotype appeared many times. V gene TRBV6-2 or TRBV6-3 combines with J gene TRBJ1-5, with TRBD1 matching 9 bases. The ends lost 7 bases at V and 2 bases at J; junction bases unmatched: 6. CDR1 is MNHEY, CDR2 SVGEGT, per germline. The CDR3 runs to 15 residues. This chain's CDR3 is CASTLDRGGNQPQHF. CDR3 DNA: TGTGCCAGCACCCTGGACAGGGGTGGCAATCAGCCCCAGCATTTT.

This clonotype was counted a few times. This may be a read error, as it is one base from a much larger clone. The rearrangement links TRBV7-2 to TRBJ1-6; no firm D call. The CDR3 is 13 residues long. Germline CDR1 and CDR2: SGHTA and FQGNSA. V was shortened by 0 bases and J by 11 bases, with 8 bases between the two germline ends. The DNA of the CDR3 is TGTGCCAGCAGCTTAGCTTTGAATCCACCCCTCCACTTT. This codes for CASSLALNPPLHF.

Concerning this clonotype itself: Just one base apart from a much larger clone, this may be a read error. V gene TRBV5-1 combines with J gene TRBJ1-2, with 7 bases that match TRBD1. This CDR3 contains 13 residues. Germline CDR1 SGHRS, CDR2 YFSETQ. As DNA, the CDR3 is TGCGCCAACAGCCTCGGGACAGATTCTGGCTACACCTTC. Protein: CANSLGTDSGYTF.

The V and J genes are TRBV18 and TRBJ1-5; D is undetermined. The ends were cut back, 3 bases at V and 2 bases at J, with 14 bases in the middle. The CDR3 has 16 amino acids. Germline CDR1 reads KGHSH; CDR2 reads LQKENI. The CDR3 spells CASSPTTLWGNQPQHF. CDR3 DNA sequence: TGTGCCAGCTCACCCACGACGTTATGGGGCAATCAGCCCCAGCATTTT.

This clonotype was found many times. The chain uses TRBV2 and TRBJ2-1, with D maybe TRBD2 (6 bases). Between the trimmed V and J ends, which lost 9 bases and 2 bases, there was a span of 20 bases. This CDR3 region has 16 residues. The germline V gene has CDR1 SNHLY and CDR2 FYNNEI. The chain's CDR3 is CASKHPGVTAYNEQFF. The CDR3 DNA follows: TGTGCCAGTAAGCATCCGGGAGTTACGGCCTACAATGAGCAGTTCTTC.

There are many counts of this clonotype. The chain is built from TRBV29-1 and TRBJ2-1; D not resolved. Trimming left V 6 bases short and J 8 bases short, with 11 bases between. From germline, CDR1 is SQVTM and CDR2 ANQGSEA. The CDR3 loop spans 11 amino acids. The CDR3, as DNA: TGCAGCGTCGAGAGTTATGATGAGCAGTTCTTC. This encodes CSVESYDEQFF.

J is TRBJ2-4 and V is TRBV7-2, with 7 positions matching TRBD1. The CDR3 totals 15 residues. The V segment lost 4 bases and the J segment 1 base; nucleotides outside the gene matches: 4. CDR1 and CDR2 (germline): SGHTA, FQGNSA. CDR3: CASSWTGDAKNIQYF. CDR3 nucleotide sequence: TGTGCCAGCAGCTGGACAGGTGACGCCAAAAACATTCAGTACTTC. The variable domain in full, completed from reference TRBV7-2 and TRBJ2-4, reads GAGVSQSPSNKVTEKGKDVELRCDPISGHTALYWYRQSLGQGLEFLIYFQGNSAPDKSGLPSDRFSAERTGGSVSTLTIQRTQQEDSAVYLCASSWTGDAKNIQYFGAGTRLSVL.

This clonotype was seen at least ten times. V and J are TRBV25-1 and TRBJ2-3; D assignment may be TRBD1 or TRBD2 (5 bases each). CDR1 is MGHDK and CDR2 is SYGVNS in the germline V gene. Trimming shortened V by 2 bases and J by 1 base, and 7 bases separated the two germline ends. CDR3 length: 14 amino acids. CDR3 sequence: CASSEEGRTDTQYF. The CDR3 nucleotides are TGTGCCAGCAGTGAAGAGGGACGCACAGATACGCAGTATTTT.

The rearrangement joins TRBV9 to TRBJ2-3, with D unresolved. CDR1 is SGDLS, CDR2 YYNGEE, per germline. Trimming took off 0 bases at V and 3 bases at J, with 11 bases between the two ends. This CDR3 is 15 amino acids long. In DNA form, the CDR3 reads TGTGCCAGCAGCGTAGCTTGGGGTGGAACAGATACGCAGTATTTT. This sequence encodes CASSVAWGGTDTQYF. The entire variable domain, with the rest obtained from reference TRBV9 and TRBJ2-3, is as follows: DSGVTQTPKHLITATGQRVTLRCSPRSGDLSVYWYQQSLDQGLQFLIQYYNGEERAKGNILERFSAQQFPDLHSELNLSSLELGDSALYFCASSVAWGGTDTQYFGPGTRLTVL.

This clonotype was seen at least ten times. This chain uses TRBV24-1 with TRBJ2-1, with 8 bases aligning to TRBD2. With V trimmed by 2 bases and J by 1 base, 3 bases remained unmatched. The CDR3 is 16 amino acids. Germline V lookup: CDR1 KGHDR, CDR2 SFDVKD. CDR3 loop: CATSDYSGGSYNEQFF. The CDR3 DNA follows: TGTGCCACCAGTGATTACAGCGGGGGATCCTACAATGAGCAGTTCTTC.